This T cell receptor (beta chain) was identified in a study of blood T cells in healthy people across ages. The second PCR ran about 6 to 11 cycles with a sample-barcoded 5' primer and J-beta primers. One entry per CDR3 protein results from TCRdb running MiXCR on the 5' RACE reads. The sample records 2 million or so distinct CDR3 sequences, around 48% being singletons. The people who gave samples were healthy Caucasians from Russia, aged about 6 to 95. Trimming took off 0 bases at V and 4 bases at J, with 7 bases between the two ends. The CDR3 covers 13 residues. Germline assignment: CDR1 MNHEY and CDR2 SMNVEV (reference sequence). Findings and limits, study-wide: Estimates of diversity drawn from one million T cells were considered underestimates. When set beside aged donors, long-lived donors presented more naive CD4+ cells and higher diversity.

At least ten counts were recorded for this clonotype. Its antigen is currently unknown. This TCR derives from a woman in her thirties or forties in good health. Specimen: blood. The J gene is TRBJ2-7, the V gene TRBV27; no clear D gene. CDR3: CASSLSVAYEQYF. As DNA, the CDR3 is TGTGCCAGCAGTTTATCGGTGGCTTACGAGCAGTACTTC.